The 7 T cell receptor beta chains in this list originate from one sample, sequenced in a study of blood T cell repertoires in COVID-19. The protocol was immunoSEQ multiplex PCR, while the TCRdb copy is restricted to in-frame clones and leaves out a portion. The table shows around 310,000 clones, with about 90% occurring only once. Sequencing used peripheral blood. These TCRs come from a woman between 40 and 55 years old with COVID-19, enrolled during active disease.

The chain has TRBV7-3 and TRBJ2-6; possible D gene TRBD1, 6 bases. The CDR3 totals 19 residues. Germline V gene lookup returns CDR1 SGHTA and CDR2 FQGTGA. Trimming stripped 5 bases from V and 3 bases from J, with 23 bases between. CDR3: CASSPRQAAAWFGANVLTF. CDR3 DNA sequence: TGTGCCAGCAGCCCAAGACAGGCCGCGGCGTGGTTTGGGGCCAACGTCCTGACTTTC. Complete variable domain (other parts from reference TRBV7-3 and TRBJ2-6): GAGVSQTPSNKVTEKGKYVELRCDPISGHTALYWYRQSLGQGPEFLIYFQGTGAADDSGLPNDRFFAVRPEGSVSTLKIQRTERGDSAVYLCASSPRQAAAWFGANVLTFGAGSRLTVL.

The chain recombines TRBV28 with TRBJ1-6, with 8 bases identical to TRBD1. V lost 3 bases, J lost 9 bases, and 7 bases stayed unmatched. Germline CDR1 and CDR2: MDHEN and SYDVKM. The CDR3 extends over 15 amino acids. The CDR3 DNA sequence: TGTGCCAGCAGTTTGGGGGGCAGGGGGCTTTCACCCCTCCACTTT. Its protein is CASSLGGRGLSPLHF.

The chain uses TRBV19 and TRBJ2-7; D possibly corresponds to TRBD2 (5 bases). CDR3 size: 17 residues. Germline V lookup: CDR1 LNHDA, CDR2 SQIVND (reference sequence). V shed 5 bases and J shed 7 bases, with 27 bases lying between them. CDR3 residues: CASSHYAVGVLSGEQYF. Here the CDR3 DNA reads TGTGCCAGTAGTCACTATGCAGTGGGAGTGTTATCGGGGGAGCAGTACTTC.

The CDR3 sequence: CASSQEITSWSDEQFF. The CDR3 DNA reads as TGTGCCAGCAGCCAAGAAATCACTAGTTGGAGCGATGAGCAGTTCTTC. The V gene is TRBV3-1 (or the pseudogene TRBV3-2), the J gene TRBJ2-1; D might be TRBD2 (5 bases). The V gene lost 0 bases and the J gene lost 8 bases, with 17 bases spanning the gap. Germline V lookup: CDR1 LGHDT, CDR2 YNNKEL (reference sequence). CDR3 length: 16 residues.

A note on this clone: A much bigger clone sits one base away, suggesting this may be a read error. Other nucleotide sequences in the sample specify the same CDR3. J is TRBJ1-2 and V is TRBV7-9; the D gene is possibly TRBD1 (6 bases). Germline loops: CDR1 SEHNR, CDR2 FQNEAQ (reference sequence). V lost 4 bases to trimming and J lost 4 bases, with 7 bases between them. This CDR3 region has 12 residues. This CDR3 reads CASSSDSYGYTF. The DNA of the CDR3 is TGTGCCAGCAGCTCGGACAGCTATGGCTACACCTTC.

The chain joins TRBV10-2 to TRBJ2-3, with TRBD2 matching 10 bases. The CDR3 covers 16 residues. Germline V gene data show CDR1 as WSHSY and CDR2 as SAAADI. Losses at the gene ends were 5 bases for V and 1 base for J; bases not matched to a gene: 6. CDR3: CASSRPSGGRTDTQYF. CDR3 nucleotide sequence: TGCGCCAGCAGTCGACCTAGCGGGGGCCGCACAGATACGCAGTATTTT.

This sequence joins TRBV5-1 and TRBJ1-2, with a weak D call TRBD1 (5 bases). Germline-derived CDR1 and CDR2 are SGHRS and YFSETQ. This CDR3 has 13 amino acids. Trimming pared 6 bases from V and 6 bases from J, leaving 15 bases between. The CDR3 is CASTDSLVDGYTF. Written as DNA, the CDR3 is TGCGCCAGCACAGACAGTCTGGTCGATGGCTACACCTTC.